This T cell receptor beta chain was recovered during a study of shared clonotypes between healthy human individuals (dated by TCRdb to 2018 to 2021). For the wider study: A couple of women and three men aged 18 to 49 years were included in the cohort. Per donor, leukapheresis produced somewhere between about 0.94 and 9.5 billion PBMCs. Different laboratories and diverse techniques were used to prepare libraries and sequence TCR repertoires, to increase sequencing depth and limit assay-specific biases. For each donor, CD4 naive and CD4 memory were each run on three plates, CD8 naive on two plates, and CD8 memory on one plate. Blood TCR repertoires of roughly five healthy adults were deeply sequenced to estimate repertoire size and the extent of clonotype sharing between individuals.

As for this clone: Its antigen is not yet known. Base-call qualities are not available, and no considerably larger clone is one nucleotide away. Other DNA sequences in this sample translate to the same CDR3.

The junction carries 11 bases between V and J, which are trimmed by 0 bases and 1 base respectively. CDR3 length: 16 amino acids, cysteine to phenylalanine. CDR3 DNA is the only sequence kept; it has 48 bases, read in frame from the first base. Based on the germline V gene, the CDR1 and CDR2 sequences are SGHRS and YFSETQ. CD8 naive samples were obtained by positive selection for CCR7 among CD45RO-negative cells, yielding a CD45RA+CCR7+ population from which TemRA cells were excluded. Donors were healthy HIV-negative adults with no recently reported acute infections or vaccinations. Only Caucasian adults living in Nashville, Tennessee, USA were represented among the donors. Blood was obtained by leukapheresis, after which PBMCs were separated by Ficoll-Histopaque density gradient centrifugation and cryopreserved in liquid nitrogen vapor phase. Analytical flow cytometry was used to check the purity and quantity of each magnetically sorted T cell population. Genomic DNA was isolated from each sorted fraction and quantified by UV absorbance on a Nanodrop 2000c.

Using the deep immunoSEQ assay, multiplex PCR amplified TCR CDR3 regions from genomic DNA. Extracted genomic DNA from each cell subset was distributed evenly across all wells of several immunoSEQ 96-well plates, and each plate was treated as a replicate. For sorted subsets, around 200 ng genomic DNA, equal to some 28,000 T cell genomes, was loaded into each replicate PCR. The purified libraries were quantified using a Qubit 3.0 fluorometer, sized with a Bioanalyzer 2100, and then quantified again using the KAPA Library Quantification kit. Every immunoSEQ 96-well plate was sequenced on a separate single-read 150-cycle Illumina NextSeq 550 flow cell. As for the authors' bioinformatics: Because the immunoSEQ output held only junctional sequences and lacked quality scores, the filtering could not match the filtering applied to full-length reads. Sequences were annotated with PyIR, a Python wrapper for IgBLAST v1.9, and V/J genes and CDR3 were assigned using IMGT germline references. Reads were removed for weak V/J assignments (E-value above 1e-6), missing CDR3, stop codons, out-of-frame junctions, or ambiguous translated residues. V3J clonotypes were defined by identical inferred V gene, J gene, and CDR3 amino acid sequence. The percentage overlap between two repertoires was calculated by dividing the number of shared unique clonotypes by the size of the smaller repertoire. Repertoire richness was assessed with RTK rarefaction, the Chao1 estimator, and Recon v2.1 estimates of unobserved clonotypes. Generation probabilities were computed with OLGA for all TCRbeta clonotypes obtained by the gDNA method from a few donors. TCRdb re-hosts the immuneACCESS table, in-frame sequences only. Its copies lack some clones; in the studies checked, an unresolved V gene accounts for under half of them, and the cause for the rest is not known. Clone size and the V and J calls come from that table; the DNA yielded D and trimming. Within this sample are 1.5 million to 2.5 million clones, with 85% to 95% of them counted one time only. The biggest ten clones account for roughly 1.2% of the sample.

Broad study findings and their caveats: Because the study included a small number of donors, the genetic and exposure-history diversity represented was limited. Even with the large sequencing depth, rarefaction of the sorted-subset datasets indicated that sequencing was incomplete. Compared with non-shared clonotypes, clonotypes shared by all four sorted-subset donors had higher generation probabilities. When a handful of donors were compared, the shared fraction of clonotypes was about 5.2% for naive CD4, 3.5% for naive CD8, more than 2% for memory CD4, and less than 0.5% for memory CD8. Pairwise subsampling indicated that sequencing depth was expected to affect the degree of clonotype sharing among donors. Larger estimated clonotype richness was generally found for naive subsets than for memory subsets. Sampling was restricted to blood, and TCR repertoires in tissues likely differ from the TCR repertoires found in blood.

The source is a man in his late teens or twenties in good health. Sequencing input: naive CD8+ T cells sorted from blood. According to the study, the label for this sample's cell subset or site signals: CD45RA+CCR7+. The chain employs TRBV5-1 and TRBJ1-3; the D gene identity is not certain. The CDR3 reads CASSLATEGSGNTIYF. The DNA is as follows: TGCGCCAGCAGCTTGGCGACCGAGGGTTCTGGAAACACCATATATTTT.